The 9 T cell receptor beta chains reported below all come from one sample, sequenced in a study of early T cells in non-severe SARS-CoV-2 infection. TCRdb reprocessed the 5' RACE reads via MiXCR and lists one record per CDR3 protein. This table holds nearly 90,000 distinct CDR3 sequences, approximately 15% found once. Material for sequencing was whole blood. Receptor source: an adult who was a healthcare worker with PCR-confirmed SARS-CoV-2 infection or an uninfected control (not recorded which).

The rearrangement links TRBV7-3 to TRBJ2-5; a weak D match, TRBD2 (6 bases). V was clipped by 5 bases and J by 2 bases, with 9 bases between them. Germline CDR1 reads SGHTA; CDR2 reads FQGTGA. The CDR3 is 13 amino acids. CDR3 in DNA: TGTGCCAGCAGCCCACGGGGGCAAGAGACCCAGTACTTC. Protein product: CASSPRGQETQYF.

This clonotype was counted ten times or more. Here the CDR3 reads CASSDVWADQPQHF. The CDR3 DNA sequence: TGTGCCAGCAGTGACGTCTGGGCGGATCAGCCCCAGCATTTT. The chain recombines TRBV2 with TRBJ1-5, with D unresolved. V was pared by 3 bases and J by 5 bases, with 11 bases between. Per germline, CDR1 SNHLY and CDR2 FYNNEI. The CDR3 sequence is 14 residues long. The variable domain in full, with the rest retrieved from reference TRBV2 and TRBJ1-5, is EPEVTQTPSHQVTQMGQEVILRCVPISNHLYFYWYRQILGQKVEFLVSFYNNEISEKSEIFDDQFSVERPDGSNFTLKIRSTKLEDSAMYFCASSDVWADQPQHFGDGTRLSIL.

The chain joins TRBV6-2 or TRBV6-3 to TRBJ2-1, with 8 bases that match TRBD2. Looked up from germline, CDR1 is MNHEY and CDR2 is SVGEGT. The CDR3 is made up of 15 amino acids. The J segment lost 8 bases and the V segment lost 6 bases, leaving 12 bases of the junction unmatched. The CDR3 region has the DNA TGTGCCAGCAGGACCCAGAGACTAGCGTCCCATGAGCAGTTCTTC. Protein product: CASRTQRLASHEQFF.

The chain is built from TRBV7-8 and TRBJ1-1, with unresolved D. Trimming stripped 5 bases from V and 7 bases from J, with 14 bases between. The CDR3 has 13 residues. Germline V gene sequence: CDR1 SGHVS, CDR2 FQNEAQ. In DNA form, the CDR3 reads TGTGCCAGCAGCCTTGTCGGGTACGGTGAAGCTTTCTTT. As protein: CASSLVGYGEAFF.

CDR3 DNA: TGCGCCAGCAGCTTGACCACGACGGGGGAGCAGTACTTC. It translates to CASSLTTTGEQYF. The chain uses TRBV5-1 and TRBJ2-7; possible D gene TRBD2, 5 bases. Germline lookup yields CDR1 SGHRS and CDR2 YFSETQ. CDR3 length equals 13 residues. V lost 1 base to trimming and J lost 7 bases, with 12 bases between them. The full variable domain, in which reference TRBV5-1 and TRBJ2-7 provide the parts outside the CDR3, is KAGVTQTPRYLIKTRGQQVTLSCSPISGHRSVSWYQQTPGQGLQFLFEYFSETQRNKGNFPGRFSGRQFSNSRSEMNVSTLELGDSALYLCASSLTTTGEQYFGPGTRLTVT.

This clonotype was seen ten or more times. This sequence joins TRBV7-6 and TRBJ2-7; no firm D call. The V gene lost 1 base and the J gene lost 2 bases, with 9 bases spanning the gap. CDR3 size: 14 residues. Germline CDR1 SGHVS, CDR2 FNYEAQ. As DNA, the CDR3 is TGTGCCAGCAGCTTAGTGGAGTTAGCCTACGAGCAGTACTTC. Protein: CASSLVELAYEQYF.

This clonotype was found a few times. V usage is TRBV12-3 or TRBV12-4 and J usage is TRBJ2-3; no reliable D call. V was trimmed by 7 bases and J by 6 bases, leaving 20 bases between them. The CDR3 runs to 15 residues. The CDR3 DNA follows: TGTGCCAGCAATCGACGCAACACGGTCCAGGATACGCAGTATTTT. As protein: CASNRRNTVQDTQYF.

This clonotype was seen repeatedly, ten times or more. The gene calls are TRBV11-2 and TRBJ2-3; no firm D call. Germline V lookup: CDR1 SGHAT, CDR2 FQNNGV. The CDR3 extends over 14 amino acids. The V gene lost 5 bases and the J gene lost 2 bases, with 11 bases spanning the gap. The CDR3 reads CASSPQVVTDTQYF. CDR3 nucleotides: TGTGCCAGCAGCCCGCAGGTGGTCACAGATACGCAGTATTTT.

The gene calls are TRBV20-1 and TRBJ2-7; D unresolved. There are 11 residues in the CDR3. CDR1 is DFQATT, CDR2 SNEGSKA, per germline (reference sequence). Trimming stripped 4 bases from V and 4 bases from J, with 8 bases between. CDR3 in DNA: TGCAGTGCTATAATCCGATACGAGCAGTACTTC. It encodes CSAIIRYEQYF.